There are a few counts of the clone carrying this T cell receptor beta chain. Its cognate antigen is unknown. What was sequenced were expressed TCRB transcripts, since all of the isolated RNA had been reverse transcribed. The method was immunoSEQ multiplex PCR; TCRdb's version includes in-frame clones alone and lacks a portion of them. The data hold about 300,000 clones, with about 8% observed a single time. Trimming removed 5 bases from V and 7 bases from J, with 12 bases in between. The CDR3 length is 13 residues. The germline CDR1 and CDR2 sequences are SEHNR and FQNEAQ (reference sequence). This specimen comes from a study of beta chain features in type 1 diabetes. General observations from the study: The question left open here concerned HLA type influencing TCRB rearrangement. Highly expressing activated T cells could be over-counted with a cDNA template. In the patient group, naive, central memory and Treg TCRB repertoires seemed more alike than in the healthy donor group.

The TCR originated in a woman between 18 and 30 years old in good health. This chain joins TRBV7-9 and TRBJ2-1, with unresolved D. The sequencing input was central memory CD4+ T cells from blood. In DNA, the CDR3 is TGTGCCAGCAGCCCCGGCCCGCTGAATGAGCAGTTCTTC. As protein: CASSPGPLNEQFF.